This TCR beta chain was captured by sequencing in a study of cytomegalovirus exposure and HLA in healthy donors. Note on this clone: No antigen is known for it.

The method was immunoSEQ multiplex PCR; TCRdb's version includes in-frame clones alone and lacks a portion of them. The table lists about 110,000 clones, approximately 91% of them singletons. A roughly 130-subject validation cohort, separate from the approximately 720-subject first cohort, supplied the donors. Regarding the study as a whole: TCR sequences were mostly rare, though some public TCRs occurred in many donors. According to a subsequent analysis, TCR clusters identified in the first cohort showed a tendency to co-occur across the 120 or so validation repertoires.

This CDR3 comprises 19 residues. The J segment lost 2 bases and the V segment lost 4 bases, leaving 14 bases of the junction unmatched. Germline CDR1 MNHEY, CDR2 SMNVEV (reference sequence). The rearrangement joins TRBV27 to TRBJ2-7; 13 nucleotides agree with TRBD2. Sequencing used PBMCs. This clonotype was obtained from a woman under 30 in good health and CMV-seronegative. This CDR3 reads CASSSLGLAGAGNPYEQYF. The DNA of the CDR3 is TGTGCCAGCAGTTCTTTAGGACTAGCGGGAGCAGGAAACCCCTACGAGCAGTACTTC.